These T cell receptor beta chains were read from a single sample in a study of T-cell reconstitution after alpha-beta-depleted transplantation in children. TCRdb ran MiXCR on the PCR reads and lists one entry per CDR3 protein. The table has roughly 400,000 distinct CDR3 sequences, around 21% seen once; the top ten hold approximately 3.8%. The material sequenced was PBMCs from the stem cell graft donor, taken from the stem cell graft. Receptors were obtained from a human donor who donated a stem cell graft to a child with acute myeloid leukemia. The CDR3 runs from the conserved cysteine through the conserved F or W. The D gene is left open where the match is weak. Size values are once, few and many counts, or a class for expanded clones, and some rows have none.

cdr3_length: 15; clone_size: many; j_call: TRBJ2-1; v_call: TRBV15; d_call: TRBD2; cdr3_nt: TGTGCCACCAGCAGAGATGGGGACTACGCCAATGAGCAGTTCTTC; cdr3_aa: CATSRDGDYANEQFF
cdr3_length: 15; clone_size: many; j_call: TRBJ2-1; v_call: TRBV29-1; d_call: TRBD2; cdr3_nt: TGCAGCGTTGAGGGGACTAGCGGGAGAGGAAATGAGCAGTTCTTC; cdr3_aa: CSVEGTSGRGNEQFF
cdr3_length: 16; clone_size: .; j_call: TRBJ2-7; v_call: TRBV11-2; d_call: TRBD2; cdr3_nt: TGTGCCAGCAGCTTAGTGGGAGCGGGAGGGCCGAACGAGCAGTACTTC; cdr3_aa: CASSLVGAGGPNEQYF
cdr3_length: 16; clone_size: many; j_call: TRBJ1-3; v_call: TRBV29-1; d_call: .; cdr3_nt: TGCAGCGTTGAAGTTGTAGGGGAGGACTCTGGAAACACCATATATTTT; cdr3_aa: CSVEVVGEDSGNTIYF
cdr3_length: 17; clone_size: .; j_call: TRBJ2-7; v_call: TRBV29-1; d_call: TRBD1; cdr3_nt: TGCAGCGTCGTGGGACAGGGAGGTCTCGATATTGGGTACGAGCAGTACTTC; cdr3_aa: CSVVGQGGLDIGYEQYF
cdr3_length: 15; clone_size: .; j_call: TRBJ2-7; v_call: TRBV20-1; d_call: .; cdr3_nt: TGCAGTGCTAGAGATACCAGGGGACCCACCTACGAGCAGTACTTC; cdr3_aa: CSARDTRGPTYEQYF
cdr3_length: 16; clone_size: few; j_call: TRBJ2-2; v_call: TRBV12-3/TRBV12-4; d_call: TRBD2; cdr3_nt: TGTGCCAGCAGTTTATTCCAGCGGGAGGTCACCGGGGAGCTGTTTTTT; cdr3_aa: CASSLFQREVTGELFF
cdr3_length: 12; clone_size: few; j_call: TRBJ1-1; v_call: TRBV6-1; d_call: .; cdr3_nt: TGTGCCAGCAGTGAAGCGGGGGCGCGAGCTTTCTTT; cdr3_aa: CASSEAGARAFF
cdr3_length: 12; clone_size: few; j_call: TRBJ1-2; v_call: TRBV29-1; d_call: .; cdr3_nt: TGCAGCGTTGATCATCTTTCGAATGGCTACACCTTC; cdr3_aa: CSVDHLSNGYTF
cdr3_length: 14; clone_size: many; j_call: TRBJ2-2; v_call: TRBV12-3/TRBV12-4; d_call: .; cdr3_nt: TGTGCCAGCAGTCCACCGACGAACACCGGGGAGCTGTTTTTT; cdr3_aa: CASSPPTNTGELFF
cdr3_length: 17; clone_size: .; j_call: TRBJ2-1; v_call: TRBV28; d_call: .; cdr3_nt: TGTGCCAGCAGCACTCCCCGGGACCACCGCTCCTACAATGAGCAGTTCTTC; cdr3_aa: CASSTPRDHRSYNEQFF
cdr3_length: 15; clone_size: many; j_call: TRBJ2-7; v_call: TRBV7-7; d_call: .; cdr3_nt: TGTGCCAGCAGCGCCGGTAGCGGAGTTGGATACGAGCAGTACTTC; cdr3_aa: CASSAGSGVGYEQYF
cdr3_length: 13; clone_size: few; j_call: TRBJ2-7; v_call: TRBV29-1; d_call: .; cdr3_nt: TGCAGCGTAGCCGAAACAGGGTCCGACGAGCAGTACTTC; cdr3_aa: CSVAETGSDEQYF
cdr3_length: 13; clone_size: many; j_call: TRBJ2-7; v_call: TRBV24-1; d_call: .; cdr3_nt: TGTGCCACCAGTGATTTCGCAAGAGGCGAGCAGTACTTC; cdr3_aa: CATSDFARGEQYF
cdr3_length: 11; clone_size: .; j_call: TRBJ1-1; v_call: TRBV7-9; d_call: .; cdr3_nt: TGTGCCACCTTGAGGGGGGAAGAAGCTTTCTTT; cdr3_aa: CATLRGEEAFF
cdr3_length: 13; clone_size: .; j_call: TRBJ2-3; v_call: TRBV28; d_call: .; cdr3_nt: TGTGCCAGCAGTTTAACCAGTTCCCGTTTGCAGTATTTT; cdr3_aa: CASSLTSSRLQYF
cdr3_length: 14; clone_size: many; j_call: TRBJ2-1; v_call: TRBV24-1; d_call: TRBD2; cdr3_nt: TGTGCCACCAGTGATTTCTCTAGCGGGAGAGGGCAGTTCTTC; cdr3_aa: CATSDFSSGRGQFF
cdr3_length: 15; clone_size: .; j_call: TRBJ2-1; v_call: TRBV24-1; d_call: .; cdr3_nt: TGTGCCACCAGTGATGTTGAACAGACTTACAATGAGCAGTTCTTC; cdr3_aa: CATSDVEQTYNEQFF
cdr3_length: 15; clone_size: .; j_call: TRBJ2-1; v_call: TRBV7-3; d_call: TRBD2; cdr3_nt: TGTGCCAGCAGCTCCGGACTAGAGTCCTACAATGAGCAGTTCTTC; cdr3_aa: CASSSGLESYNEQFF
cdr3_length: 15; clone_size: .; j_call: TRBJ2-7; v_call: TRBV6-1; d_call: .; cdr3_nt: TGTGCCAGCAGCGTATTAACCGGGACAAACTACGAGCAGTACTTC; cdr3_aa: CASSVLTGTNYEQYF
cdr3_length: 15; clone_size: once; j_call: TRBJ2-1; v_call: TRBV9; d_call: .; cdr3_nt: TGTGCCAGCAGCGTTATCGGAGTTTCCTACAATGAGCAGTTCTTC; cdr3_aa: CASSVIGVSYNEQFF
cdr3_length: 13; clone_size: many; j_call: TRBJ2-1; v_call: TRBV12-3/TRBV12-4; d_call: .; cdr3_nt: TGTGCCAGCAGTTTACCGGCTAGCAATGAGCAGTTCTTC; cdr3_aa: CASSLPASNEQFF
cdr3_length: 15; clone_size: .; j_call: TRBJ1-5; v_call: TRBV2; d_call: .; cdr3_nt: TGTGCCAGCAGTGAAGGTGTTGGGGGAACTAGGCCCCAGCATTTT; cdr3_aa: CASSEGVGGTRPQHF
cdr3_length: 14; clone_size: many; j_call: TRBJ2-3; v_call: TRBV20-1; d_call: .; cdr3_nt: TGCAGTGCTAGGGGATCTAGCGGCACAGATACGCAGTATTTT; cdr3_aa: CSARGSSGTDTQYF
cdr3_length: 16; clone_size: few; j_call: TRBJ2-7; v_call: TRBV4-2; d_call: TRBD2; cdr3_nt: TGTGCCAGCAGCCACTCCCTGCGGGAGGTCTCCTACGAGCAGTACTTC; cdr3_aa: CASSHSLREVSYEQYF
cdr3_length: 14; clone_size: .; j_call: TRBJ1-1; v_call: TRBV6-1; d_call: .; cdr3_nt: TGTGCCACCCGCGGGAGGCGGGCGAACACTGAAGCTTTCTTT; cdr3_aa: CATRGRRANTEAFF
cdr3_length: 14; clone_size: many; j_call: TRBJ2-1; v_call: TRBV12-3/TRBV12-4; d_call: TRBD2; cdr3_nt: TGTGCCAGCCTCAGGACTAGCGGGAGAGGTGAGCAGTTCTTC; cdr3_aa: CASLRTSGRGEQFF
cdr3_length: 12; clone_size: .; j_call: TRBJ2-7; v_call: TRBV12-3/TRBV12-4; d_call: .; cdr3_nt: TGTGCCAGCAGTGGGGAAGTAGGCGAGCAGTACTTC; cdr3_aa: CASSGEVGEQYF
cdr3_length: 13; clone_size: many; j_call: TRBJ2-7; v_call: TRBV20-1; d_call: TRBD2; cdr3_nt: TGCAGTGCTAGAGGTGGGAGGGTCTACGAGCAGTACTTC; cdr3_aa: CSARGGRVYEQYF
cdr3_length: 15; clone_size: .; j_call: TRBJ1-4; v_call: TRBV4-1; d_call: TRBD1; cdr3_nt: TGCGCCAGCAGCCAGTTCGGGACAGGAGGGGAAAAACTGTTTTTT; cdr3_aa: CASSQFGTGGEKLFF
cdr3_length: 14; clone_size: many; j_call: TRBJ2-2; v_call: TRBV29-1; d_call: .; cdr3_nt: TGCAGCGTTGAGGGAGCCACGAACACCGGGGAGCTGTTTTTT; cdr3_aa: CSVEGATNTGELFF
cdr3_length: 13; clone_size: many; j_call: TRBJ1-6; v_call: TRBV7-2; d_call: .; cdr3_nt: TGTGCCAGCAGCGAAGGCAGAGGTTCACCCCTCCACTTT; cdr3_aa: CASSEGRGSPLHF
cdr3_length: 14; clone_size: many; j_call: TRBJ2-5; v_call: TRBV20-1; d_call: TRBD1; cdr3_nt: TGCAGTGCCCTTTGGACAGGCCCTCAAGAGACCCAGTACTTC; cdr3_aa: CSALWTGPQETQYF
cdr3_length: 14; clone_size: .; j_call: TRBJ1-4; v_call: TRBV7-2; d_call: TRBD1; cdr3_nt: TGTGCCAGCAGCCCCCAGGGGGCGCTTGAAAAACTGTTTTTT; cdr3_aa: CASSPQGALEKLFF
cdr3_length: 14; clone_size: .; j_call: TRBJ2-7; v_call: TRBV7-9; d_call: .; cdr3_nt: TGTGCCAGCAGCTCTCCTCAGGGGTTTGGCGAGCAGTACTTC; cdr3_aa: CASSSPQGFGEQYF
cdr3_length: 13; clone_size: many; j_call: TRBJ2-3; v_call: TRBV28; d_call: TRBD2; cdr3_nt: TGTGCCAGCAGCCAGCGGGGCCCAGATACGCAGTATTTT; cdr3_aa: CASSQRGPDTQYF
cdr3_length: 14; clone_size: .; j_call: TRBJ2-7; v_call: TRBV28; d_call: .; cdr3_nt: TGTGCCAGCAGTTTACAACAGGGACCCTACGAGCAGTACTTC; cdr3_aa: CASSLQQGPYEQYF
cdr3_length: 12; clone_size: few; j_call: TRBJ1-2; v_call: TRBV20-1; d_call: .; cdr3_nt: TGCAGTTCCGGGGGCGGATCCTATGGCTACACCTTC; cdr3_aa: CSSGGGSYGYTF
cdr3_length: 15; clone_size: .; j_call: TRBJ2-7; v_call: TRBV20-1; d_call: TRBD1; cdr3_nt: TGCAGTGCTAGAGATCCAAGGACAGGGACCTACGAGCAGTACTTC; cdr3_aa: CSARDPRTGTYEQYF